This T cell receptor beta chain was captured by sequencing in a study of blood T cell repertoires in COVID-19. The CDR3 covers 16 residues. Assay used: immunoSEQ multiplex PCR; TCRdb lists only in-frame clones, some missing. This sample yields 310,000 or so clones, of which 90% are seen a single time; around 1.7% belongs to the top ten. The clonotype originates from a woman aged 18 to 35 with acute COVID-19. Sequenced sample: PBMCs or T cells enriched from blood (not recorded which). The chain couples TRBV21-1 to TRBJ2-5; no DNA check was done on the table's D call, TRBD2. TRBV21-1 is listed as a pseudogene. The CDR3: CASSKRRGGLQETQYF. CDR3 DNA sequence: TGTGCCAGCAGCAAAAGGAGGGGGGGGCTCCAAGAGACCCAGTACTTC.